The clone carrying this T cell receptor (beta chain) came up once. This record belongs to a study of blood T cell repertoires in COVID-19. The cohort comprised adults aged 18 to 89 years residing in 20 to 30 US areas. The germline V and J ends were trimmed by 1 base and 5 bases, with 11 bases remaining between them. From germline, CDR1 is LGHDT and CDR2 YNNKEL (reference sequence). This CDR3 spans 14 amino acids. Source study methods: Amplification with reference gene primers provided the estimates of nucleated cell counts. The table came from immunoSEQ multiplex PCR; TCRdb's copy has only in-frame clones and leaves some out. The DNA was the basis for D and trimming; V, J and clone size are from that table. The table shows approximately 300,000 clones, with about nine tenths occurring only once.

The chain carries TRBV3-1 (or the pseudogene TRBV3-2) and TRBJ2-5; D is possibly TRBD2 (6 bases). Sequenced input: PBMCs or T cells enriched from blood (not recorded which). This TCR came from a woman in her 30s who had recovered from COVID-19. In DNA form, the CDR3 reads TGTGCCAGCAGCCAAGCGGGAGTCGGGGAGACCCAGTACTTC. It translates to CASSQAGVGETQYF.